These 21 T cell receptor beta chains share one sample of origin, sequenced in a study of human T cells and chemical hapten exposure listed by TCRdb under 2021. This specimen's time point label, per the study, means: patch test 1, 2 weeks after DPC sensitization. According to the study, the label for this sample's treatment or condition signals: therapeutic diphenylcyclopropenone sensitization with weekly scalp DPC. Library method: RACE. TCRdb names NextSeq 500 as the instrument used. In TCRdb, the public reads were trimmed at Q25 with fastp and aligned with MiXCR, with productive beta chains retained. Rows matching on CDR3 protein sequence are summarized as one entry with the most common DNA and genes. The sample profile shows some 170,000 distinct CDR3 sequences; 20% to 25% of them were found once. The ten top clones hold about 6.7% of the sample. Sequencing was performed on whole blood, taken in connection with sensitization to the hapten diphenylcyclopropenone (DPC). The receptors originated from a woman between 45 and 65 years old with alopecia areata. Some clones in this sample may be carry-over from other donors' samples.

This clonotype was detected only a few times. This chain joins TRBV20-1 and TRBJ2-7; D call uncertain. CDR1 is DFQATT, CDR2 SNEGSKA, per germline (reference sequence). The CDR3 extends over 12 amino acids. V gave up 3 bases and J gave up 2 bases, with 8 bases separating them. The chain's CDR3 is CSASSTTYEQYF. The DNA of the CDR3 is TGCAGTGCTAGCAGTACTACCTACGAGCAGTACTTC.

The rearrangement links TRBV6-1 to TRBJ2-1, with 10 bases matching TRBD2. Germline CDR1 is MNHNS and CDR2 is SASEGT. The CDR3 sequence is 15 residues long. V trimming: 6 bases; J trimming: 4 bases; junction bases outside the gene matches: 6. CDR3 sequence reads: CASRGLAPRYNEQFF. CDR3 DNA: TGTGCCAGCAGGGGACTAGCGCCTCGATACAATGAGCAGTTCTTC.

A remark on this clonotype: At one boundary the junction diverges from the germline segment, which might be a read error. V is TRBV3-1 and J is TRBJ1-2; D unresolved. Germline V gene lookup returns CDR1 LGHDT and CDR2 YNNKEL (reference sequence). The CDR3 consists of 11 residues. This CDR3 reads CASSQVYVYTF. The CDR3 nucleotides are TGTGCCAGCAGCCAAGTGTATGTCTACACCTTC. Complete variable domain (other parts from reference TRBV3-1 and TRBJ1-2): DTAVSQTPKYLVTQMGNDKSIKCEQNLGHDTMYWYKQDSKKFLKIMFSYNNKELIINETVPNRFSPKSPDKAHLNLHINSLELGDSAVYFCASSQVYVYTFGSGTRLTVV.

The rearrangement joins TRBV30 to TRBJ1-3; no definite D call. V was cut by 0 bases and J by 0 bases, with 3 bases left in between. Germline CDR1 and CDR2: GTSNPN and SVGIG (reference sequence). This CDR3 has 13 residues. As DNA, the CDR3 is TGTGCCTGGAGTGTCAGCTCTGGAAACACCATATATTTT. This translates into CAWSVSSGNTIYF. Filled out from reference TRBV30 and TRBJ1-3, the complete variable domain reads SQTIHQWPATLVQPVGSPLSLECTVEGTSNPNLYWYRQAAGRGLQLLFYSVGIGQISSEVPQNLSASRPQDRQFILSSKKLLLSDSGFYLCAWSVSSGNTIYFGEGSWLTVV.

The table lists this clonotype with many counts. V usage is TRBV7-2 and J usage is TRBJ2-5, with TRBD2 identical over 9 bases. V dropped 2 bases and J dropped 2; count of bases not matched to a gene: 6. Germline V gene lookup returns CDR1 SGHTA and CDR2 FQGNSA. The CDR3 loop spans 16 amino acids. CDR3: CASSLQGTSGQETQYF. The DNA for the CDR3 is TGTGCCAGCAGCTTACAGGGTACTAGCGGGCAAGAGACCCAGTACTTC.

For the CDR3, the DNA is TGTGCCAGCAGCGTAGCAGGGAACACTGAAGCTTTCTTT. Its protein product is CASSVAGNTEAFF. J is TRBJ1-1 and V is TRBV9; D remains ambiguous. There are 13 residues in the CDR3. V was trimmed by 0 bases and J by 1 base, leaving 4 bases between them. Germline CDR1 is SGDLS and CDR2 is YYNGEE.

The chain links TRBV5-1 to TRBJ2-3, with 11 bases lining up with TRBD2. The CDR3 has 14 residues. V was clipped by 4 bases and J by 4 bases; unmatched bases: 2. In germline, CDR1 is SGHRS, CDR2 YFSETQ. The CDR3, as DNA: TGCGCCAGCAGCCAGGGACTAGCGGCAGATACGCAGTATTTT. The encoded protein is CASSQGLAADTQYF.

J is TRBJ1-1 and V is TRBV21-1; TRBD1 reflects the table's D call only, with no check against the DNA. TRBV21-1 is flagged as a pseudogene. The CDR3 is made up of 19 amino acids. As DNA, the CDR3 is TGTGCCAGCAGCAAAGAGGCAGAAATCGGTGACAGGGCGAACACTGAAGCTTTCTTT. Translated, it gives CASSKEAEIGDRANTEAFF.

This clonotype has a handful of counts. J is TRBJ2-2 and V is TRBV29-1, with 10 bases aligning to TRBD1. Trimming removed 6 bases from V and 4 bases from J; junction bases left unmatched: 5. The length of the CDR3 is 14 residues. Germline-derived CDR1 and CDR2 are SQVTM and ANQGSEA. CDR3 sequence: CSVRQGAGTGELFF. As DNA, the CDR3 is TGCAGCGTCAGACAGGGGGCAGGCACCGGGGAGCTGTTTTTT.

In this sample, this clonotype turned up a few times. The chain employs TRBV2 and TRBJ1-6, with 11 bases fitting TRBD1. The CDR3 runs to 16 residues. Losses at the gene ends were 6 bases for V and 7 bases for J; bases not matched to a gene: 8. Per the germline V gene, CDR1 is SNHLY and CDR2 is FYNNEI. The CDR3 spells CASSGQGAFWNSPLHF. CDR3 sequence (DNA): TGTGCCAGCAGCGGACAGGGGGCATTCTGGAATTCACCCCTCCACTTT.

The rearrangement links TRBV29-1 to TRBJ1-1; D is unresolved. Germline CDR1 is SQVTM and CDR2 is ANQGSEA. The length of the CDR3 is 12 residues. V was shortened by 3 bases and J by 0 bases, with 5 bases between the two germline ends. The CDR3 sequence is CSVEGMNTEAFF. Written as DNA, the CDR3 is TGCAGCGTTGAGGGGATGAACACTGAAGCTTTCTTT.

This clonotype turned up a few times. V and J are TRBV20-1 and TRBJ1-2; perhaps TRBD1 as D (6 bases). CDR1 DFQATT and CDR2 SNEGSKA come from the germline V gene (reference sequence). The CDR3 loop spans 13 amino acids. The CDR3 loop reads CQGTFGVHYGYTF. The CDR3 DNA reads TGCCAGGGGACTTTTGGAGTGCACTATGGCTACACCTTC.

The chain uses TRBV12-3 or TRBV12-4 and TRBJ1-2; D is uncertain. The CDR3 runs 15 residues. The ends were cut back, 5 bases at V and 5 bases at J, with 18 bases in the middle. This CDR3 reads CASSPGRRYGYGYTF. In DNA, the CDR3 is TGTGCCAGCAGTCCCGGACGGCGCTACGGGTATGGCTACACCTTC.

The sample holds a few counts of this clonotype. This chain connects TRBV25-1 to TRBJ1-2, with D possibly TRBD1 on 5 matching bases. The CDR3 is 15 residues long. Trimming removed 0 bases from V and 6 bases from J, with 14 bases in between. CDR1 and CDR2 (germline): MGHDK, SYGVNS. The CDR3 DNA follows: TGTGCCAGCAGTGAATATAAAACAGGAGGGCATGGCTACACCTTC. Its translation is CASSEYKTGGHGYTF.

A few counts support this clonotype. Written as DNA, the CDR3 is TGCAGCGTCGCCGGGACTTTGAACACTGAAGCTTTCTTT. Encoded protein: CSVAGTLNTEAFF. The chain carries TRBV29-1 and TRBJ1-1, with D tentatively TRBD1 (5 bases). The germline gives CDR1 SQVTM, CDR2 ANQGSEA. The CDR3 has 13 residues. Trimming pared 6 bases from V and 0 bases from J, leaving 11 bases between.

The table lists this clonotype with a few counts. The chain recombines TRBV7-2 with TRBJ1-2; D is ambiguous. The germline V gene encodes CDR1 SGHTA and CDR2 FQGNSA. The CDR3 loop spans 13 amino acids. V was clipped by 0 bases and J by 3 bases, with 5 bases between them. The CDR3 DNA sequence: TGTGCCAGCAGCTTAGCACGGGACTATGGCTACACCTTC. As protein: CASSLARDYGYTF. The full variable domain, with the rest looked up from reference TRBV7-2 and TRBJ1-2, is GAGVSQSPSNKVTEKGKDVELRCDPISGHTALYWYRQSLGQGLEFLIYFQGNSAPDKSGLPSDRFSAERTGGSVSTLTIQRTQQEDSAVYLCASSLARDYGYTFGSGTRLTVV.

This chain uses TRBV5-1 with TRBJ2-3, with TRBD2 matching 7 bases. The germline V gene encodes CDR1 SGHRS and CDR2 YFSETQ. The CDR3 consists of 17 residues. The V segment lost 0 bases and the J segment 3 bases; nucleotides outside the gene matches: 10. CDR3 loop: CASSLGTRERRTDTQYF. Written as DNA, the CDR3 is TGCGCCAGCAGCTTGGGCACGCGGGAGAGGAGGACAGATACGCAGTATTTT.

The chain recombines TRBV27 with TRBJ2-3, with TRBD1 identical over 8 bases. This CDR3 spans 19 amino acids. Trimming at V came to 3 bases and at J to 0 bases, leaving 14 bases not matched to a gene. Germline V gives CDR1 MNHEY, CDR2 SMNVEV (reference sequence). CDR3 in amino acids: CASSLRFRQGISSTDTQYF. CDR3 coding DNA: TGTGCCAGCAGTTTGAGGTTCCGACAGGGGATTTCTAGCACAGATACGCAGTATTTT.

This sequence joins TRBV6-5 and TRBJ2-2; D is undetermined. The germline V and J ends were trimmed by 6 bases and 7 bases, with 15 bases remaining between them. This CDR3 contains 14 residues. Per the germline V gene, CDR1 is MNHEY and CDR2 is SVGAGI. The CDR3 reads CASSLVSARGELFF. In DNA form, the CDR3 reads TGTGCCAGCAGCCTGGTCTCAGCTCGCGGGGAGCTGTTTTTT.

The rearrangement joins TRBV11-1 to TRBJ2-1; 7 nucleotides line up with TRBD2. CDR3 length: 20 amino acids. Germline CDR1 and CDR2: SGHAT and FQDESV (reference sequence). J gave up 0 bases and V 5 bases, and 19 bases lay outside the gene matches. CDR3 DNA sequence: TGTGCCAGCAGCCCTCATGAGCGGGGCTTGGTTGGAGACTCCTACAATGAGCAGTTCTTC. As protein: CASSPHERGLVGDSYNEQFF. The variable domain in full, with the rest retrieved from reference TRBV11-1 and TRBJ2-1, is EAEVAQSPRYKITEKSQAVAFWCDPISGHATLYWYRQILGQGPELLVQFQDESVVDDSQLPKDRFSAERLKGVDSTLKIQPAELGDSAMYLCASSPHERGLVGDSYNEQFFGPGTRLTVL.

This clonotype has more than one count but fewer than ten. The chain couples TRBV5-1 to TRBJ2-2; D gene unclear. Germline V gives CDR1 SGHRS, CDR2 YFSETQ. The CDR3 totals 16 residues. V lost 1 base to trimming and J lost 0 bases, with 10 bases between them. CDR3 bases: TGCGCCAGCAGCTTGTATCAGAATACGAACACCGGGGAGCTGTTTTTT. Amino acids: CASSLYQNTNTGELFF.